This passage covers 4 T cell receptor beta chains from one sample sequenced in a study of T cell responses to AZD1222 COVID-19 vaccine. Repertoires were generated with immunoSEQ multiplex PCR, while TCRdb's copy carries only in-frame clones and drops some. The data hold 90,000 to 150,000 clones, with roughly 89% observed a single time. The specimen comprised peripheral blood, sampled on day 0 of AZD1222 vaccination. Source of these receptors: an adult in good health.

V is TRBV24-1 and J is TRBJ2-3; TRBD2 agrees at 9 bases. V gave up 8 bases and J gave up 3 bases; unmatched junction bases: 14. The CDR3 is made up of 17 amino acids. The V gene's germline CDR1 is KGHDR and CDR2 SFDVKD. CDR3 amino acids: CATNDPRAGGPTDTQYF. In nucleotides, the CDR3 is TGTGCCACCAATGACCCTAGGGCGGGAGGGCCGACAGATACGCAGTATTTT.

This rearrangement joins TRBV5-8 to TRBJ1-5, with D maybe TRBD1 (6 bases). Between the trimmed V and J ends, which lost 4 bases and 2 bases, there was a span of 13 bases. CDR3 length: 15 residues. CDR1 is SGHTS and CDR2 is YDEGEE in the germline V gene. CDR3 DNA sequence: TGTGCCAGCAGCCCTTGGGGACAAGGCAATCAGCCCCAGCATTTT. Protein: CASSPWGQGNQPQHF.

The chain links TRBV18 to TRBJ2-1; D tentatively reads TRBD1 or TRBD2 (6 bases each). CDR1 is KGHSH and CDR2 is LQKENI in the germline V gene. The ends were cut back, 3 bases at V and 0 bases at J, with 18 bases in the middle. The length of the CDR3 is 18 residues. Written as DNA, the CDR3 is TGTGCCAGCTCACCCTCAGCCACGGGGGCGGGCTCCTACAATGAGCAGTTCTTC. Translated, it gives CASSPSATGAGSYNEQFF.

This clone was seen a handful of times. The chain recombines TRBV6-1 with TRBJ1-1, with a possible D match to TRBD1 (5 bases). The CDR3 loop spans 14 amino acids. Germline V gene data show CDR1 as MNHNS and CDR2 as SASEGT. Deletions cut 2 bases from V and 3 bases from J, with 10 bases between. The CDR3 is CASSENRGHTEAFF. Here the CDR3 DNA reads TGTGCCAGCAGTGAAAATAGGGGTCACACTGAAGCTTTCTTT.